These 11 T cell receptor beta chains came from one sample sequenced in a study of cytomegalovirus exposure and HLA in healthy donors. Primers for the PCR totalled 60 Vbeta and 13 Jbeta. Profiling relied on immunoSEQ multiplex PCR, and the TCRdb table lists in-frame clones only, not all of them. The sample has 150,000 or so clones, 76% seen once. Sequenced: PBMCs. The receptors shown here come from a male donor in good health and CMV-seronegative.

The genes are TRBV11-3 and TRBJ2-3; maybe TRBD2 (6 bases). There are 16 residues in the CDR3. Trimming left V 5 bases short and J 0 bases short, with 15 bases between. Germline CDR1 SGHNT, CDR2 YENEEA. The CDR3 DNA is TGTGCCAGCAGCCCCGGGACTTTTTCTAGCACAGATACGCAGTATTTT. Its translation: CASSPGTFSSTDTQYF.

The chain recombines TRBV7-8 with TRBJ2-1, with TRBD2 matching over 9 bases. CDR1 SGHVS and CDR2 FQNEAQ come from the germline V gene. The CDR3 consists of 17 residues. The junction had 14 bases not matched to a gene; V was cut back by 2 bases and J by 9 bases. CDR3: CASSLSSLAGRLREQFF. The CDR3 DNA reads TGTGCCAGCAGCTTATCCTCCCTAGCGGGGAGATTGCGTGAGCAGTTCTTC.

The CDR3 DNA sequence: TGTGCCAGTAGCGCAGGGGGCCGGAATTCACCCCTCCACTTT. Translation: CASSAGGRNSPLHF. The genes are TRBV19 and TRBJ1-6; 8 bases are a match to TRBD1. Trimming cost V 6 bases and J 7 bases; bases outside gene matches: 5. This CDR3 region has 14 residues. The germline CDR1 and CDR2 sequences are LNHDA and SQIVND (reference sequence).

This clone was observed a few times. This chain links TRBV2 with TRBJ2-1; 7 nucleotides align to TRBD2. The CDR3 totals 14 residues. The germline V gene encodes CDR1 SNHLY and CDR2 FYNNEI. V was clipped by 5 bases and J by 13 bases; unmatched bases: 14. The CDR3 here is CASSRLADVITQFF. DNA of the CDR3: TGTGCCAGCAGTAGGCTAGCGGACGTTATTACACAGTTCTTC.

J is TRBJ1-2 and V is TRBV28; TRBD1 matches at 9 bases. With 4 bases clipped from V and 7 bases from J, the junction kept 13 bases outside the gene matches. This CDR3 region has 16 residues. Germline V gene sequence: CDR1 MDHEN, CDR2 SYDVKM. The CDR3 coding sequence is TGTGCCAGCAGTTCCGGGACAGGGCGGTTTTTTGGTGGCTACACCTTC. This codes for CASSSGTGRFFGGYTF.

This chain connects TRBV2 to TRBJ2-2; 8 bases are shared with TRBD1. The CDR3 loop spans 15 amino acids. Germline V lookup: CDR1 SNHLY, CDR2 FYNNEI. V lost 6 bases to trimming and J lost 4 bases; unmatched junction nucleotides: 7. For the CDR3, the DNA is TGTGCCAGCAGAAAGGACAGGGTGAGCACCGGGGAGCTGTTTTTT. Its protein product is CASRKDRVSTGELFF.

V is TRBV19 and J is TRBJ2-3; 7 bases are a match to TRBD2. The CDR3 contains 15 residues. Germline-derived CDR1 and CDR2 are LNHDA and SQIVND (reference sequence). V lost 10 bases and J lost 0; bases outside the gene matches: 10. DNA of the CDR3: TGTGCCATCAAGAAGCGGGACGCTAGCACAGATACGCAGTATTTT. Amino acids: CAIKKRDASTDTQYF.

For the CDR3, the DNA is TGTGCCAGCAGTAGGGACTTTTTCCTGGGGAATGAGCAGTTCTTC. It encodes CASSRDFFLGNEQFF. The J gene is TRBJ2-1, the V gene TRBV2, with D possibly matching TRBD2 (6 bases). The germline V and J ends were trimmed by 5 bases and 7 bases, with 18 bases remaining between them. CDR1 SNHLY and CDR2 FYNNEI come from the germline V gene. The CDR3 runs to 15 residues.

V is TRBV30 and J is TRBJ2-1; 7 bases align to TRBD2. Per the germline V gene, CDR1 is GTSNPN and CDR2 is SVGIG (reference sequence). The CDR3 covers 15 residues. The V and J ends lost 2 bases and 10 bases, in that order; junction bases with no gene match: 14. The CDR3 reads CAWSIQSGNAGEQFF. For the CDR3, the DNA is TGTGCCTGGAGTATTCAAAGCGGGAACGCGGGGGAGCAGTTCTTC.

V is TRBV7-9 and J is TRBJ1-2, with 7 bases lining up with TRBD1. The J segment lost 8 bases and the V segment lost 6 bases, leaving 12 bases of the junction unmatched. Per the germline V gene, CDR1 is SEHNR and CDR2 is FQNEAQ (reference sequence). The CDR3 is 14 residues long. CDR3 sequence: CASRRFTGADGYTF. CDR3 bases: TGTGCCAGCAGACGTTTCACAGGGGCGGACGGCTACACCTTC.

The chain is built from TRBV28 and TRBJ2-1; perhaps TRBD2 as D (7 bases). The CDR3 length is 15 residues. Deletions cut 3 bases from V and 0 bases from J, with 9 bases between. Germline CDR1 is MDHEN and CDR2 is SYDVKM. The CDR3 reads CASSLRGRSYNEQFF. The CDR3 DNA reads as TGTGCCAGCAGTTTGCGGGGGCGCTCCTACAATGAGCAGTTCTTC.